This TCR beta chain was identified during a study of T cells in Graves' hyperthyroidism and ophthalmopathy. This clonotype was seen at least ten times. It was 10 ml of fresh peripheral blood that supplied the PBMCs. V was cut by 7 bases and J by 2 bases, with 15 bases left in between. This CDR3 is 14 amino acids long. CDR1 and CDR2 from the germline V gene are LNHDA and SQIVND (reference sequence). Authors of the study amplified TCR beta CDR3 regions from RNA transcripts. An initial round of RT-PCR targeting the TCR CDR3 relied on the HTBI primer set. TCRdb redid the calling of the multiplex PCR reads with MiXCR, one entry per CDR3 protein. The profile shows more than 300,000 distinct CDR3 sequences, about a sixth of them singletons.

Sequenced sample: blood. The chain has TRBV19 and TRBJ2-7, with D perhaps being TRBD1 or TRBD2 (5 bases each). This sequence originates from a woman in her twenties or thirties with Graves' hyperthyroidism that later progressed to Graves' ophthalmopathy. CDR3 coding DNA: TGTGCCAGTACCGACACTGGGGGTACCTACGAGCAGTACTTC. It is translated as CASTDTGGTYEQYF. Based on the CDR3 plus reference TRBV19 and TRBJ2-7, the full variable domain is DGGITQSPKYLFRKEGQNVTLSCEQNLNHDAMYWYRQDPGQGLRLIYYSQIVNDFQKGDIAEGYSVSREKKESFPLTVTSAQKNPTAFYLCASTDTGGTYEQYFGPGTRLTVT.